The rows below give T cell receptor beta chains drawn from one sample of a study of CD8 T cells in ankylosing spondylitis. TCRdb re-derived calls from the 5' RACE reads in MiXCR, one entry per CDR3 protein. This sample has roughly 670,000 distinct CDR3 sequences; roughly 19% occur once, and the top ten carry around 19%. Sequencing was performed on blood, either unsorted or a sorted T cell fraction (not recorded which). These receptors all stem from a male donor with ankylosing spondylitis. CDR3s include the opening cysteine and the closing phenylalanine or tryptophan. The order of the fields is D gene, J gene, V gene, clone size, CDR3 DNA, CDR3 protein. D genes are given only for firm matches. Where a row states a size, it is once, few, many or the class of an expanded clone; other rows omit it.

TRBD2	TRBJ2-5	TRBV5-1	-	TGCGCCAGCAGCTCCACTAGCGGGGGGTTCCAAGAGACCCAGTACTTC	CASSSTSGGFQETQYF
-	TRBJ2-7	TRBV4-2	-	TGTGCCAGCAGCCAAGTGTTCGGAGACTACGAGCAGTACTTC	CASSQVFGDYEQYF
-	TRBJ2-3	TRBV27	-	TGTGCCAGCAGTTCCGAAGACAGCACAGATACGCAGTATTTT	CASSSEDSTDTQYF
TRBD1	TRBJ1-6	TRBV6-1	few	TGTGCCAGCAGTAAATCCGACAGGGGTAATTCACCCCTCCACTTT	CASSKSDRGNSPLHF
-	TRBJ1-1	TRBV12-3/TRBV12-4	many	TGTGCCAGCAGTCCATCCTGGGCGTCGAACACTGAAGCTTTCTTT	CASSPSWASNTEAFF
TRBD2	TRBJ2-3	TRBV11-2	few	TGTGCCAGCAGCTTATTTCCAGCGGGAGGGTCTAGCACAGATACGCAGTATTTT	CASSLFPAGGSSTDTQYF
-	TRBJ2-7	TRBV7-2	few	TGTGCCAGCAGCCTGTCCTCTAGCGCCGCTCCCTACGAGCAGTACTTC	CASSLSSSAAPYEQYF
-	TRBJ2-3	TRBV29-1	-	TGCAGCGTGAGGATGGGCATCGGGGATACGCAGTATTTT	CSVRMGIGDTQYF
-	TRBJ2-5	TRBV12-3/TRBV12-4	-	TGTGCCAGCAGTTTTACCCCGCCCTCCGGGGAGACCCAGTACTTC	CASSFTPPSGETQYF
-	TRBJ2-7	TRBV20-1	-	TGCAGTGCTAGAGATTTGTGGGACGTGTCCTACGAGCAGTACTTC	CSARDLWDVSYEQYF
-	TRBJ1-2	TRBV12-3/TRBV12-4	-	TGTGCCAGCAGTTTTCCGGGTTACTATGGCTACACCTTC	CASSFPGYYGYTF
TRBD1	TRBJ2-7	TRBV20-1	few	TGCAGTGCTAGAGATGGGGGACAGGGCTTCTCCTACGAGCAGTACTTC	CSARDGGQGFSYEQYF
-	TRBJ2-1	TRBV7-7	few	TGTGCCAGCAGCTTAGCCAATGGCGGGGGCGATGAGCAGTTCTTC	CASSLANGGGDEQFF
TRBD1	TRBJ1-2	TRBV12-3/TRBV12-4	few	TGTGCCAGCAGTTTCCCAGACAGGGCCTATGGCTACACCTTC	CASSFPDRAYGYTF
TRBD2	TRBJ2-3	TRBV12-3/TRBV12-4	few	TGTGCCACCACGAGCGGGGGGGGCACAGATACGCAGTATTTT	CATTSGGGTDTQYF
TRBD2	TRBJ2-1	TRBV30	many	TGTGCCTGGAGTGGAACGGGGGGGCCGGGGAATGAGCAGTTCTTC	CAWSGTGGPGNEQFF
-	TRBJ2-2	TRBV25-1	-	TGTGCCAGCAGTGAATGGCCCGACTACGGGACCGGGGAGCTGTTTTTT	CASSEWPDYGTGELFF
TRBD2	TRBJ2-7	TRBV29-1	few	TGCAGCGTCATCGGCTGGGCGGGAGGGCCGAGTGAGCAGTACTTC	CSVIGWAGGPSEQYF
-	TRBJ2-5	TRBV6-5	few	TGTGCCAGCAGTAACCCCGCGGGGGCGCAAAGAGAGACCCAGTACTTC	CASSNPAGAQRETQYF
TRBD2	TRBJ2-1	TRBV9	few	TGTGCCAGCAGCGCGCTAGCGGGCCTCTACAATGAGCAGTTCTTC	CASSALAGLYNEQFF
-	TRBJ2-2	TRBV10-1	-	TGCGCCAGCAGTGAGGGGGGTCGCGCCGGGGAGCTGTTTTTT	CASSEGGRAGELFF
-	TRBJ1-5	TRBV7-8	-	TGTGCCAGCAGCTCACAGGGTGCCTATAGCAATCAGCCCCAGCATTTT	CASSSQGAYSNQPQHF
-	TRBJ2-2	TRBV27	-	TGTGCCAGCAGTGCCTCCGGGGGCACCGGGGAGCTGTTTTTT	CASSASGGTGELFF
TRBD2	TRBJ2-1	TRBV19	few	TGTGCCAGTAGTATCACTAGCGGGGGGACCTCCTACAATGAGCAGTTCTTC	CASSITSGGTSYNEQFF
-	TRBJ2-3	TRBV10-2	-	TGCGCCAGCAGTGTTGGCAGGCCCACAGATACGCAGTATTTT	CASSVGRPTDTQYF
-	TRBJ2-1	TRBV24-1	few	TGTGCCACCAGTGATCCCCGGTATGAGTACAATGAGCAGTTCTTC	CATSDPRYEYNEQFF
-	TRBJ2-6	TRBV5-1	few	TGCGCCAGCAGCTTGGTACAAAGCTCTGGGGCCAACGTCCTGACTTTC	CASSLVQSSGANVLTF